These 16 T cell receptor beta chains were all obtained from the same sample, sequenced in a study of cytomegalovirus exposure and HLA in healthy donors. The PCR employed 60 Vbeta primers together with 13 Jbeta primers. The method was immunoSEQ multiplex PCR; TCRdb's version includes in-frame clones alone and lacks a portion of them. The sample contains some 130,000 clones, almost 85% of which appear only once. Sequencing input: PBMCs. These receptors came from a boy aged 2 to 9 in good health and CMV-seronegative.

The rearrangement links TRBV7-9 to TRBJ1-1; 7 bases map to TRBD1. This CDR3 contains 14 residues. Germline V CDR1 and CDR2: SEHNR, FQNEAQ (reference sequence). Unmatched junction bases numbered 8, after V lost 6 bases and J lost 4 bases. CDR3 amino acids: CASSPDRVVTEAFF. The CDR3 nucleotides read TGTGCCAGCAGTCCCGACAGGGTTGTCACTGAAGCTTTCTTT.

This rearrangement joins TRBV10-3 to TRBJ1-4, with 7 bases aligning to TRBD1. V lost 1 base, J lost 8 bases, and 7 bases stayed unmatched. Germline V CDR1 and CDR2: ENHRY, SYGVKD. The CDR3 runs 15 residues. CDR3 nucleotide sequence: TGTGCCATCAGTGAGTTCAGGGGGGAAAGAGAAAAACTGTTTTTT. Translation gives CAISEFRGEREKLFF.

The chain is built from TRBV6-1 and TRBJ1-1; D unclear. V lost 3 bases and J lost 3, with 5 bases in between. The germline V gene encodes CDR1 MNHNS and CDR2 SASEGT. CDR3 length: 12 amino acids. The CDR3, as DNA: TGTGCCAGCAGTGAGTTCGACACTGAAGCTTTCTTT. This encodes CASSEFDTEAFF.

V usage is TRBV4-2 and J usage is TRBJ2-3; 10 bases align to TRBD2. Germline loops: CDR1 LGHNA, CDR2 YNFKEQ. The trim removed 4 bases at V and 4 bases at J, leaving 5 bases unmatched. The CDR3 length is 15 residues. The CDR3 region is CASSPSGGAADTQYF. Here the CDR3 DNA reads TGTGCCAGCAGCCCGAGCGGGGGGGCAGCAGATACGCAGTATTTT.

The chain links TRBV27 to TRBJ2-3; 10 bases match TRBD2. V lost 5 bases to trimming and J lost 5 bases; unmatched junction nucleotides: 10. This CDR3 region has 16 residues. The germline gives CDR1 MNHEY, CDR2 SMNVEV (reference sequence). DNA for the CDR3: TGTGCCAGCAGTCTAAAACTAGCGGGGACTCAAGATACGCAGTATTTT. This sequence encodes CASSLKLAGTQDTQYF.

This rearrangement joins TRBV19 to TRBJ1-3; D is undetermined. V lost 3 bases and J 0 bases, leaving 18 bases between the germline ends. The CDR3 length is 18 residues. Looked up from germline, CDR1 is LNHDA and CDR2 is SQIVND (reference sequence). The CDR3 region is CASSIKSPTGSSGNTIYF. The DNA of the CDR3 is TGTGCCAGTAGTATCAAGTCCCCAACGGGGAGCTCTGGAAACACCATATATTTT.

In its sample, this clone was seen once. V and J are TRBV19 and TRBJ2-7; possible D gene TRBD1, 6 bases. Germline V gene sequence: CDR1 LNHDA, CDR2 SQIVND (reference sequence). This CDR3 has 14 residues. V was trimmed by 7 bases and J by 0 bases, leaving 13 bases between them. The CDR3 loop is CASTPRRGSYEQYF. The CDR3 DNA follows: TGTGCCAGTACCCCCCGCAGGGGCTCCTACGAGCAGTACTTC.

The V and J genes are TRBV5-1 and TRBJ2-3; the match to TRBD2 covers 10 bases. The J segment lost 5 bases and the V segment lost 8 bases, leaving 17 bases of the junction unmatched. Per the germline V gene, CDR1 is SGHRS and CDR2 is YFSETQ. This CDR3 contains 17 residues. The chain's CDR3 is CASRLQPPGLAKDTQYF. CDR3 coding DNA: TGCGCCAGTCGACTCCAACCTCCGGGACTAGCGAAAGATACGCAGTATTTT.

The chain couples TRBV7-2 to TRBJ1-1; TRBD1 is a possible D gene (5 bases). Trimming pared 1 base from V and 3 bases from J, leaving 9 bases between. This CDR3 has 14 amino acids. Germline V lookup: CDR1 SGHTA, CDR2 FQGNSA. The CDR3 nucleotides read TGTGCCAGCAGCTTAGTCGGCAGGGACACTGAAGCTTTCTTT. Translation gives CASSLVGRDTEAFF.

V and J are TRBV30 and TRBJ1-5, with D maybe TRBD1 (6 bases). Trimming left V 2 bases short and J 4 bases short, with 9 bases between. Germline values: CDR1 GTSNPN, CDR2 SVGIG (reference sequence). The CDR3 loop spans 13 amino acids. The CDR3 bases are TGTGCCTGGAGTTACAGGGAGAATCAGCCCCAGCATTTT. Encoded protein: CAWSYRENQPQHF.

This chain uses TRBV4-3 with TRBJ2-3, with 8 bases that match TRBD2. V lost 4 bases to trimming and J lost 2 bases; unmatched junction nucleotides: 11. Germline V gene sequence: CDR1 LGHNA, CDR2 YSLEER. The CDR3 sequence is 17 residues long. The CDR3 loop reads CASSRLRAGDLTDTQYF. Here the CDR3 DNA reads TGCGCCAGCAGCCGGTTAAGAGCGGGAGACCTCACAGATACGCAGTATTTT.

The rearrangement joins TRBV9 to TRBJ2-1; D remains ambiguous. V lost 1 base and J 3 bases, leaving 11 bases between the germline ends. The CDR3 extends over 15 amino acids. Germline V gene data show CDR1 as SGDLS and CDR2 as YYNGEE. CDR3 in DNA: TGTGCCAGCAGCGTACTAGACTCCTACTACAATGAGCAGTTCTTC. Its translation is CASSVLDSYYNEQFF.

V gene TRBV10-3 combines with J gene TRBJ1-1, with 8 positions matching TRBD1. The germline CDR1 and CDR2 sequences are ENHRY and SYGVKD. The CDR3 is 15 amino acids. V trimming: 7 bases; J trimming: 0 bases; junction bases outside the gene matches: 7. The CDR3 nucleotides are TGTGCCATCACCCCAGGGGGCGTAATGAACACTGAAGCTTTCTTT. Protein: CAITPGGVMNTEAFF.

This sequence joins TRBV27 and TRBJ1-2, with 8 nucleotides matching TRBD1. The CDR3 has 16 residues. Trimming took 5 bases from V and 6 from J; bases not matched to a gene: 14. CDR1 is MNHEY and CDR2 is SMNVEV in the germline V gene (reference sequence). In DNA, the CDR3 is TGTGCCAGCAGTCCGGACAGGGACTCTGTTTACCATGGCTACACCTTC. The encoded protein is CASSPDRDSVYHGYTF.

This chain uses TRBV7-9 with TRBJ2-1; the D gene is possibly TRBD2 (5 bases). This CDR3 comprises 17 residues. Germline V gene lookup returns CDR1 SEHNR and CDR2 FQNEAQ (reference sequence). The germline V and J ends were trimmed by 4 bases and 2 bases, with 18 bases remaining between them. CDR3 amino acids: CASSSKGGKGPYNEQFF. The CDR3 coding sequence is TGTGCCAGCAGCTCCAAAGGAGGCAAGGGCCCCTACAATGAGCAGTTCTTC. The full variable domain, in which reference TRBV7-9 and TRBJ2-1 provide the parts outside the CDR3, is DTGVSQNPRHKITKRGQNVTFRCDPISEHNRLYWYRQTLGQGPEFLTYFQNEAQLEKSRLLSDRFSAERPKGSFSTLEIQRTEQGDSAMYLCASSSKGGKGPYNEQFFGPGTRLTVL.

This rearrangement joins TRBV15 to TRBJ2-1; the match to TRBD2 covers 9 bases. Germline V CDR1 and CDR2: LNHNV, YYDKDF (reference sequence). The CDR3 contains 15 residues. With 5 bases clipped from V and 4 bases from J, the junction kept 6 bases outside the gene matches. As DNA, the CDR3 is TGTGCCACCAGCCGAATAGCGGGGGCTTACAATGAGCAGTTCTTC. Translated, it gives CATSRIAGAYNEQFF.